The 25 T cell receptor beta chains reported below all come from one sample, sequenced in a study of T-cell reconstitution after alpha-beta-depleted transplantation in children. Unique molecular identifiers were incorporated when the TCRbeta library was constructed. TCRdb ran MiXCR on the PCR reads and lists one entry per CDR3 protein. The top ten hold approximately 5% of the sample, which has 700,000 to 950,000 distinct CDR3 sequences, roughly 15% seen once. The material sequenced was PBMCs, mostly from graft donor cells, taken 360 days after TCRalphabeta/CD19-depleted stem cell transplant. These receptor sequences come from a male patient aged 10 to 17 who had a stem cell transplant for acute lymphoblastic leukemia, so the T cells may come from the graft donor.

The chain employs TRBV29-1 and TRBJ2-1; 13 bases match TRBD2. The CDR3 length is 14 residues. Germline lookup yields CDR1 SQVTM and CDR2 ANQGSEA. The J segment lost 7 bases and the V segment lost 6 bases, leaving 6 bases of the junction unmatched. The CDR3: CSVARTSGRNEQFF. As DNA, the CDR3 is TGCAGCGTCGCCCGGACTAGCGGGAGAAATGAGCAGTTCTTC.

This chain links TRBV6-2 or TRBV6-3 with TRBJ2-3; either TRBD1 or TRBD2 may fit D (5 bases each). CDR3 length equals 18 residues. Trimming removed 0 bases at V and 3 bases at J, with 19 bases between. The germline gives CDR1 MNHEY, CDR2 SVGEGT. The CDR3 coding sequence is TGTGCCAGCAGTTACTCGAGGGGCCGGGACGTCCTGACAGATACGCAGTATTTT. Translated: CASSYSRGRDVLTDTQYF.

In this sample, this clonotype turned up a few times. This chain connects TRBV12-3 or TRBV12-4 to TRBJ1-2; 7 nucleotides line up with TRBD1. V lost 5 bases and J lost 4; bases outside the gene matches: 7. The CDR3 is made up of 14 amino acids. The DNA for the CDR3 is TGTGCCAGCAGTCAAGGACAGGTGTCCTATGGCTACACCTTC. Translating it yields CASSQGQVSYGYTF.

The rearrangement links TRBV5-1 to TRBJ2-7; D ambiguous. The V gene lost 0 bases and the J gene lost 0 bases, with 10 bases spanning the gap. The CDR3 length is 15 residues. CDR1 and CDR2 from the germline V gene are SGHRS and YFSETQ. CDR3 region: CASSLATDGSYEQYF. Here the CDR3 DNA reads TGCGCCAGCAGCTTGGCTACAGACGGCTCCTACGAGCAGTACTTC.

This chain joins TRBV7-9 and TRBJ2-2; TRBD1 aligns across 10 bases. Germline V gene lookup returns CDR1 SEHNR and CDR2 FQNEAQ (reference sequence). The trim removed 3 bases at V and 0 bases at J, leaving 4 bases unmatched. The CDR3 has 17 residues. DNA of the CDR3: TGTGCCAGCAGCTTCGGGACAGGGGCCCCGAACACCGGGGAGCTGTTTTTT. Translation gives CASSFGTGAPNTGELFF.

This chain uses TRBV11-3 with TRBJ2-1; 7 nucleotides agree with TRBD1. The CDR3 covers 16 residues. Germline V gene sequence: CDR1 SGHNT, CDR2 YENEEA. With 5 bases clipped from V and 4 bases from J, the junction kept 11 bases outside the gene matches. CDR3 coding DNA: TGTGCCAGCAGCCGGGCAACAGGGGCGCTTTACAATGAGCAGTTCTTC. Protein product: CASSRATGALYNEQFF.

This clonotype was observed a handful of times. The genes are TRBV28 and TRBJ2-5; 10 positions match TRBD1. The CDR3 consists of 16 residues. Germline V gene sequence: CDR1 MDHEN, CDR2 SYDVKM. V shed 6 bases, J shed 2 bases, and the junction held 9 bases outside the gene matches. The CDR3, as DNA: TGTGCCAGCAGCCATCGATCGGGACAGGGGCAAGAGACCCAGTACTTC. It yields the protein CASSHRSGQGQETQYF.

This clonotype was recorded a few times. The chain links TRBV20-1 to TRBJ2-2, with D possibly matching TRBD2 (5 bases). Germline loops: CDR1 DFQATT, CDR2 SNEGSKA (reference sequence). V lost 6 bases to trimming and J lost 4 bases, with 15 bases between them. This CDR3 comprises 14 residues. The CDR3 bases are TGCAGTGCAACACTAGGAGAGGTCACCGGGGAGCTGTTTTTT. Residues: CSATLGEVTGELFF.

This clonotype was counted a few times. This chain uses TRBV7-3 with TRBJ2-1, with TRBD2 matching 8 bases. Germline trimming cut 5 bases from V and 9 bases from J; bases unmatched to any gene: 12. This CDR3 comprises 15 residues. The germline gives CDR1 SGHTA, CDR2 FQGTGA. CDR3 nucleotide sequence: TGTGCCAGCAGCCCCTCCGGGACTAGTTTTTTTGAGCAGTTCTTC. Protein product: CASSPSGTSFFEQFF.

This clonotype was seen many times. The chain joins TRBV5-1 to TRBJ1-1, with TRBD1 matching 7 bases. This CDR3 has 12 residues. CDR1 is SGHRS and CDR2 is YFSETQ in the germline V gene. Losses at the gene ends were 4 bases for V and 4 bases for J; bases not matched to a gene: 1. CDR3 nucleotide sequence: TGCGCCAGCAGCCGACAGGGCACTGAAGCTTTCTTT. It encodes CASSRQGTEAFF.

This clonotype was observed at least ten times. The chain uses TRBV9 and TRBJ2-1; TRBD2 matches 8 bases. CDR1 is SGDLS, CDR2 YYNGEE, per germline. The CDR3 runs to 18 residues. Losses at the gene ends were 2 bases for V and 7 bases for J; bases not matched to a gene: 17. CDR3 DNA: TGTGCCAGCAGCGTGGGACTAGGAGGAGCGGGAGTGTATAATGAGCAGTTCTTC. Its protein product is CASSVGLGGAGVYNEQFF. The whole variable domain, remainder taken from reference TRBV9 and TRBJ2-1, is DSGVTQTPKHLITATGQRVTLRCSPRSGDLSVYWYQQSLDQGLQFLIQYYNGEERAKGNILERFSAQQFPDLHSELNLSSLELGDSALYFCASSVGLGGAGVYNEQFFGPGTRLTVL.

This clonotype has only a few counts. The chain links TRBV29-1 to TRBJ1-1; a possible D gene is TRBD1 (5 bases). V lost 4 bases and J 1 base, leaving 10 bases between the germline ends. Per germline, CDR1 SQVTM and CDR2 ANQGSEA. The CDR3 is 13 residues long. The CDR3 coding sequence is TGCAGCGTTGCAGGGCTGGGGAACACTGAAGCTTTCTTT. Its protein is CSVAGLGNTEAFF.

In this sample, this clonotype turned up a few times. The chain employs TRBV7-9 and TRBJ2-7; D might be TRBD2 (6 bases). CDR1 is SEHNR and CDR2 is FQNEAQ in the germline V gene (reference sequence). This CDR3 is built from 14 residues. The V gene lost 4 bases and the J gene lost 4 bases, with 14 bases spanning the gap. CDR3 in DNA: TGTGCCAGCAGCTCTAGTCCCGGGACTTACGAGCAGTACTTC. Amino acid sequence: CASSSSPGTYEQYF.

A few counts support this clonotype. The chain employs TRBV20-1 and TRBJ2-5; either TRBD1 or TRBD2 may supply D (6 bases each). The germline V gene encodes CDR1 DFQATT and CDR2 SNEGSKA (reference sequence). This CDR3 is built from 16 residues. With 1 base removed from V and 0 bases from J, the gap between germline ends came to 15 bases. CDR3 in DNA: TGCAGTGCTAGAGCCAGGAGGAGGGGGAACCAAGAGACCCAGTACTTC. Its translation: CSARARRRGNQETQYF.

The chain is built from TRBV4-1 and TRBJ2-3, with 10 positions matching TRBD2. Germline CDR1 is MGHRA and CDR2 is YSYEKL. V shed 3 bases, J shed 3 bases, and the junction held 3 bases outside the gene matches. CDR3 length: 15 amino acids. The CDR3 DNA follows: TGCGCCAGCAGCCAGGGACTAGCGAGGACAGATACGCAGTATTTT. It specifies CASSQGLARTDTQYF.

The chain uses TRBV27 and TRBJ2-3, with D hard to call. Looked up from germline, CDR1 is MNHEY and CDR2 is SMNVEV (reference sequence). The CDR3 has 16 amino acids. V was pared by 3 bases and J by 2 bases, with 15 bases between. CDR3 coding DNA: TGTGCCAGCAGTTTCATAGGGTTTCTAAACACAGATACGCAGTATTTT. This gives the protein CASSFIGFLNTDTQYF.

This clonotype turned up a few times. V is TRBV15 and J is TRBJ2-2, with TRBD2 matching over 7 bases. The CDR3 runs 15 residues. The germline V gene has CDR1 LNHNV and CDR2 YYDKDF (reference sequence). After removal of 6 bases from V and 6 bases from J, the junction contained 10 bases not matched to a gene. The CDR3 reads CATSPDAGVAGELFF. CDR3 coding DNA: TGTGCCACCAGTCCGGACGCGGGAGTGGCCGGGGAGCTGTTTTTT.

J is TRBJ2-7 and V is TRBV4-1; 10 positions agree with TRBD2. With V trimmed by 0 bases and J by 3 bases, 5 bases remained unmatched. Germline V gene sequence: CDR1 MGHRA, CDR2 YSYEKL. CDR3 length equals 16 residues. In DNA, the CDR3 is TGCGCCAGCAGCCAAGATTGGTCTAGCGGGAGCTACGAGCAGTACTTC. It yields the protein CASSQDWSSGSYEQYF.

The chain carries TRBV27 and TRBJ1-6, with a tentative D call TRBD1 (5 bases). The CDR3 length is 15 residues. The V gene lost 7 bases and the J gene lost 9 bases, with 19 bases spanning the gap. The V gene's germline CDR1 is MNHEY and CDR2 SMNVEV (reference sequence). This CDR3 reads CASTLSGTPGSPLHF. The CDR3 DNA is TGTGCCAGCACCCTGAGTGGGACCCCTGGTTCACCCCTCCACTTT.

The chain employs TRBV14 and TRBJ2-5; D is perhaps TRBD2 (5 bases). Looked up from germline, CDR1 is SGHDN and CDR2 is FVKESK. V was cut by 4 bases and J by 4 bases, with 19 bases left in between. The CDR3 extends over 16 amino acids. CDR3 sequence: CASSPGNRARRETQYF. In DNA, the CDR3 is TGTGCCAGCAGCCCCGGGAACCGGGCGCGGCGAGAGACCCAGTACTTC.

This chain links TRBV5-1 with TRBJ2-1; D is uncertain. This CDR3 is 13 amino acids long. Germline V gene data show CDR1 as SGHRS and CDR2 as YFSETQ. V lost 4 bases to trimming and J lost 6 bases, with 11 bases between them. This CDR3 reads CASSPISGNEQFF. For the CDR3, the DNA is TGCGCCAGCAGCCCTATATCCGGCAATGAGCAGTTCTTC.

This clonotype showed up just once. CDR3 region: CASSQDPAPFKNIQYF. The CDR3 coding sequence is TGCGCCAGCAGCCAAGACCCAGCTCCTTTCAAAAACATTCAGTACTTC. The V and J genes are TRBV4-1 and TRBJ2-4; D is ambiguous. Germline CDR1 is MGHRA and CDR2 is YSYEKL. Trimming left V 0 bases short and J 3 bases short, with 12 bases between. The CDR3 has 16 residues.

The chain carries TRBV12-3 or TRBV12-4 and TRBJ2-3; D perhaps matches TRBD2 (6 bases). V shed 10 bases and J shed 0 bases, with 14 bases lying between them. This CDR3 comprises 14 residues. The CDR3 region has the DNA TGTGCCACCGCGGGGACCCCTAGCACAGATACGCAGTATTTT. Protein: CATAGTPSTDTQYF.

This clonotype showed up many times. The CDR3 region is CASSQIHNQPQHF. The CDR3 bases are TGTGCCAGCAGCCAAATACATAATCAGCCCCAGCATTTT. V gene TRBV12-3 or TRBV12-4 combines with J gene TRBJ1-5; the D is unclear. This CDR3 has 13 residues. V lost 6 bases and J lost 4, with 10 bases in between.

This chain links TRBV20-1 with TRBJ2-6; TRBD1 matches at 9 bases. Germline V gene sequence: CDR1 DFQATT, CDR2 SNEGSKA (reference sequence). The V gene end was trimmed by 6 bases and the J gene end by 0 bases; junction bases not matched to a gene: 3. The CDR3 extends over 15 amino acids. DNA for the CDR3: TGCAGTGCCTGGGACAGGGCCTCTGGGGCCAACGTCCTGACTTTC. Translating it yields CSAWDRASGANVLTF.